The sequence of this T cell receptor (beta chain) was determined in a study of blood T cell repertoires in COVID-19 (dated by TCRdb to 2018 to 2020). Notes on the research overall: Recovered participants in ImmuneRACE Cohort 3 were defined as having two consecutive negative NP/OP PCR tests, clearance from a healthcare professional, or resolution of symptoms. Collaborator samples came from the United States, Italy and Spain and covered acute and convalescent phases of COVID-19. The material from the prospective study consisted of cDNA or gDNA derived from T cells, B-cell-depleted T cells, or PBMCs. Deeply sampled blood TCRbeta repertoires from subjects exposed to, actively infected with, or recovered from COVID-19 were included in the dataset. The repertoires were released in a freely available public database meant as a resource for research on the immune response to SARS-CoV-2. Samples were obtained from the ongoing ImmuneRACE study (first 160 participants) and from about 1,300 subjects provided by 6 global collaborators. Sample metadata almost always included a de-identified subject ID, COVID-19 status, age in years and sex. HLA class I and class II types, where available, came from metadata supplied by the sample provider rather than from assay-based typing.

Participants in the prospective study were enrolled through a virtual design, were aged 18 to 89 years, and lived in 20 to 30 United States geographic areas. In the prospective study, participants were assigned to cohorts based on the clinical history participants reported in a screening survey and a study questionnaire. In the prospective study, whole blood, serum and a nasopharyngeal or oropharyngeal swab were collected from each participant by mobile phlebotomists. Additional blood draws and questionnaires over an approximately two-month period could optionally be provided by prospective study participants. Blood samples from the prospective study were shipped frozen or at room temperature prior to DNA extraction. In regard to this clone: The clone's antigen remains unknown. Base qualities are not at hand, and no much larger clone is one base apart.

The immunoSEQ Assay, a bias-controlled multiplex PCR, was used to amplify TCRbeta CDR3 regions from genomic DNA. The authors' analysis ran thus. Within the assay, amplification of reference gene primers was used to estimate how many nucleated cells each sample contained. To quantify the absolute abundance of each unique TCRbeta CDR3 rearrangement, sequence reads were collapsed and filtered. For each sample, productive Simpson clonality was calculated as the square root of Simpson's diversity index across productive rearrangements. TCRdb took over this immuneACCESS table, retaining in-frame rearrangements with V and J assigned. Such tables are incomplete; in checked studies, under half of the missing clones stem from an unresolved V gene, and the remainder is unexplained. That table supplies the V and J calls and clone size; D and trimming were determined from the DNA. A total of about 210,000 clones appear in this sample, around 86% of them only once. About 26% of the sample belongs to the ten largest clones.

Study-wide findings and limitations: The amount of clinical and demographic metadata varied by source and participant and was provided uncurated.

The sample taken for sequencing was PBMCs or T cells enriched from blood (not recorded which). The sequence was obtained from a woman aged 40-49 years in a cohort exposed to, infected with or recovered from COVID-19 (not recorded which).

The CDR3 in this case is CASSQGDRYSYEQYF. The DNA is TGTGCCAGCAGCCAAGGCGACAGGTACTCCTACGAGCAGTACTTC. In this chain, TRBV14 is recombined with TRBJ2-7; TRBD1 might be the D gene, on 6 matching bases. The CDR3, cysteine through phenylalanine, is 15 amino acids long. Just the 45-base CDR3 DNA is kept, in frame starting at base 1. Cut back by 1 base and 0 bases, the V and J ends lie 10 bases apart. The germline V gene provides CDR1 SGHDN and CDR2 FVKESK.